The sequence of this T cell receptor (beta chain) was determined in a study of blood T cell repertoires in COVID-19. Germline-derived CDR1 and CDR2 are GTSNPN and SVGIG (reference sequence). After removal of 6 bases from V and 8 bases from J, the junction contained 9 bases not matched to a gene. CDR3 size: 13 residues. As processed by the authors: Estimation of nucleated cell counts was performed using reference gene primer amplification. Method: immunoSEQ multiplex PCR; TCRdb's copy keeps in-frame clones and lacks some. D and trimming come from the DNA, and the V and J calls and clone size come from that table. Found here are just over 350,000 clones, about 88% of them singletons; the top ten hold under 8.5%.

The clonotype was recovered from a woman aged 55-70 years with COVID-19, enrolled during active disease. The chain combines TRBV30 with TRBJ2-1; the match to TRBD1 covers 8 bases. The specimen sequenced was peripheral blood. The CDR3 DNA follows: TGTGCCTGTTCAAAGGACAGGGCCGATGAGCAGTTCTTC. Its translation is CACSKDRADEQFF.